This TCR beta chain was sequenced in a study of STAT3 mutations in large granular lymphocyte leukemia. Whole-study findings and limits: At least one immunodominant TCR beta clonotype appeared in every T-cell large granular lymphocyte leukemia patient.

CDR1 and CDR2 (germline): SGDLS, YYNGEE. This CDR3 spans 15 amino acids. Trimming took off 3 bases at V and 5 bases at J, with 17 bases between the two ends. Around 41,000 productive templates were obtained per sample on average. The method was immunoSEQ multiplex PCR; TCRdb's version includes in-frame clones alone and lacks a portion of them. The sample yields approximately 25,000 clones, approximately 94% seen once. This clone was seen only a few times. Its antigen remains unidentified. The genes are TRBV9 and TRBJ2-5; TRBD1 might be the D (6 bases). This TCR came from a middle-aged man with T-cell large granular lymphocyte leukemia. Some clones in this sample may be carry-over from other donors' samples. Material for sequencing was peripheral blood mononuclear cells. CDR3 in DNA: TGTGCCAGCAGCGGGGGGCCGTCTAGGGTCGAGACCCAGTACTTC. Amino acids: CASSGGPSRVETQYF.